These T cell receptor beta chains were read from a single sample in a study of monozygotic twins with inflammatory bowel disease. TCRdb reanalyzed the 5' RACE reads and collapses them to one entry per CDR3 protein, without DNA. The table lists some 400,000 distinct CDR3 sequences. Material: blood. The receptors shown here come from a human donor with ulcerative colitis or Crohn's disease, or a healthy co-twin of an affected twin (not recorded which). Each CDR3 is given with its conserved first and last residue.

J	V	CDR3
TRBJ2-7	TRBV6-2/TRBV6-3	CASRRLSGSSYEQYF
TRBJ2-1	TRBV4-3	CASSQGRTGDNEQFF
TRBJ1-2	TRBV12-3/TRBV12-4	CASSSTDNYGYTF
TRBJ2-1	TRBV24-1	CATSDFPTGVRSYNEQFF
TRBJ2-3	TRBV5-6	CASYDRGDTQYF
TRBJ2-1	TRBV7-9	CASSLEPAGFDEQFF
TRBJ2-2	TRBV11-2	CASRRLTDTGELFF
TRBJ2-5	TRBV9	CASSASAGERQETQYF
TRBJ2-3	TRBV7-2	CASSLGSGGDTQYF
TRBJ2-7	TRBV6-5	CASSSDRVSHEQYF
TRBJ1-1	TRBV21-1	CAYNIGVDTEAFF
TRBJ1-5	TRBV11-2	CASSSERTGGPKRPQHF
TRBJ2-5	TRBV20-1	CSALDKYQETQYF
TRBJ2-2	TRBV20-1	CSARDGGAAGELFF
TRBJ2-3	TRBV29-1	CSVATGDDTQYF
TRBJ2-7	TRBV7-2	CASSLEPPSLPIYEQYF
TRBJ1-1	TRBV16	CASSHDLNTEAFF
TRBJ1-1	TRBV20-1	CSADRTGGTEAFF
TRBJ2-7	TRBV24-1	CATSEGGPSYEQYF
TRBJ1-1	TRBV7-8	CASSSNSGGGTEAFF
TRBJ1-1	TRBV7-2	CASSLLSTGGAEAFF
TRBJ2-5	TRBV3-1	CASTHRGGGETQYF
TRBJ1-1	TRBV5-1	CASSNTGSDTEAFF
TRBJ2-2	TRBV11-2	CASSGGTWLAGESSNTGELFF
TRBJ2-7	TRBV27	CASSSPLAGAYEQYF
TRBJ2-7	TRBV19	CASSKYLADEQYF
TRBJ2-3	TRBV4-1	CASSQVYPPGTDTQYF
TRBJ2-2	TRBV28	CASNGGWGTGELFF
TRBJ1-5	TRBV2	CASSRGGLSNQPQHF
TRBJ2-7	TRBV5-5	CASSLYQGASGEQYF
TRBJ2-2	TRBV5-1	CASSKTGGDTGELFF
TRBJ1-5	TRBV12-3/TRBV12-4	CASRYTGSPNQPQHF
TRBJ1-1	TRBV19	CASSIFVNTEAFF
TRBJ2-7	TRBV29-1	CSVEDPGQEGAYEQYF
TRBJ1-2	TRBV10-3	CAITQSPGPIREGYTF
TRBJ2-1	TRBV24-1	CATSDQGQGGFNEQFF
TRBJ2-7	TRBV4-2	CASSQVSGGGTYEQYF
TRBJ2-1	TRBV12-3/TRBV12-4	CASRFVGSNEQFF
TRBJ2-1	TRBV24-1	CATSDFPFANEQFF
TRBJ2-2	TRBV7-2	CASSLALSAGELFF
TRBJ1-2	TRBV5-4	CASSPRDIFYGYTF
TRBJ2-7	TRBV19	CASSPRDRQPYEQYF
TRBJ2-3	TRBV5-1	CASSDPGQGALDTQYF
TRBJ2-5	TRBV28	CASSFRAPETQYF